This T cell receptor (beta chain) derives from a study of tumor and adjacent non-tumor tissue in lung cancer. Study context: The cohort had around twelve adenocarcinoma, a couple of squamous cell and 1 small cell patients. Broader study findings: Top 100 clones took a larger repertoire share in normal lung.

The library came from three nested PCR rounds adapted from ARM-PCR protocols. TCRdb reprocessed the multiplex PCR reads with MiXCR, giving one entry per CDR3 protein. Of under 85,000 distinct CDR3 sequences in the sample, approximately 82% were seen once. This clonotype was observed many times. No antigen is known for it. The CDR3 sequence is 13 residues long. Trimming took off 11 bases at V and 0 bases at J, with 14 bases between the two ends. CDR1 and CDR2 from the germline V gene are MNHEY and SVGEGT. RNA was extracted from bulk tissue without any cell sorting. This non-tumor lung sample came from over 3 cm beyond the tumor edge.

The sequenced material came from distant non-tumor lung tissue. The source of this sequence is a man between 65 and 79 years old with non-small cell lung cancer. The rearrangement uses TRBV6-2 or TRBV6-3 and TRBJ2-7; D unclear. CDR3 region: CAGRYGSSYEQYF. The CDR3 DNA sequence: TGTGCCGGCCGATACGGAAGCTCCTACGAGCAGTACTTC.